This record concerns one T cell receptor (beta chain) sequence. This CDR3 has 17 residues. The sample originates from a study of blood T cell repertoires in COVID-19. Study as a whole: Both acute and convalescent COVID-19 samples were obtained from the United States, Italy and Spain. T cells, B-cell-depleted T cells, or PBMCs provided the cDNA or gDNA that served as material.

In the source study's methods: Researchers report that nucleated cell counts were estimated from reference gene primer amplification. The protocol was immunoSEQ multiplex PCR, while the TCRdb copy is restricted to in-frame clones and leaves out a portion. D and trimming come from the DNA, and the V and J calls and clone size come from that table. The sample comprises 200,000 to 250,000 clones, roughly 79% of which are singletons, and about 2% rests with the top ten. The TCR comes from a woman older than 75 with acute or convalescent COVID-19. V is TRBV21-1 and J is TRBJ2-3; whether TRBD2, the table's D call, matches the DNA was not checked. TRBV21-1 is designated a pseudogene. Sequencing was carried out using peripheral blood. CDR3 protein: CASSKGRLAGGTDTQYF. CDR3 in DNA: TGTGCCAGCAGCAAAGGGAGACTAGCGGGGGGCACAGATACGCAGTATTTT.